This is a list of T cell receptor beta chains from one sample in a study of beta chain features in type 1 diabetes. TCRdb's copy holds only in-frame clones and misses some; the assay was immunoSEQ multiplex PCR. This table has about 400,000 clones, around 13% appearing once. The sample comprised naive CD4+ T cells from blood. Receptor source: a man between 18 and 29 years old in good health. CDR3s include the opening cysteine and the closing phenylalanine or tryptophan. D genes are given only for firm matches. Rows may omit the clone size; those that give it use once, few, many or a size class.

DNA	CDR3	V	J	D	size
TGTGCCAGCAGCTTCAGACTAGCGGGATTCCCCGATACGCAGTATTTT	CASSFRLAGFPDTQYF	TRBV9	TRBJ2-3	TRBD2	.
TGTGCCTGGGGGTCCGGGGTAGGAAACACCATATATTTT	CAWGSGVGNTIYF	TRBV30	TRBJ1-3	.	.
TGTGCCAGCAGCCGGACCGGGACTAGGGTTGGAGATACGCAGTATTTT	CASSRTGTRVGDTQYF	TRBV4-2	TRBJ2-3	TRBD2	.
TGTGCCAGTAGTGGACAGCTATCCACAGATACGCAGTATTTT	CASSGQLSTDTQYF	TRBV19	TRBJ2-3	.	.
TGTGCCAGCAGCGTAGTGAGTGGTGGAGGCACCATATATTTT	CASSVVSGGGTIYF	TRBV9	TRBJ1-3	.	few
TGTGCCAGCAGACACCGGGACAGAGAAAGCTCTGGGGCCAACGTCCTGACTTTC	CASRHRDRESSGANVLTF	TRBV7-2	TRBJ2-6	TRBD1	few
TGTGCCAGCAGTGTTGAGGGCGCGAACACCGGGGAGCTGTTTTTT	CASSVEGANTGELFF	TRBV2	TRBJ2-2	.	.
TGTGCCAGCAGCCAAGAGTCTACCCTGAGGGCAAATTTCTTT	CASSQESTLRANFF	TRBV14	TRBJ1-1	.	few
TGTGCCAGCAGAGGACAGGGGGGGTACTCAGATACGCAGTATTTT	CASRGQGGYSDTQYF	TRBV28	TRBJ2-3	TRBD1	few
TGTGCCAGCTCAAAAAACCAGGGGCGCCGCTCTGGAAACACCATATATTTT	CASSKNQGRRSGNTIYF	TRBV18	TRBJ1-3	.	.
TGCAGCGTCAACAGGGAGCTGAACACTGAAGCTTTCTTT	CSVNRELNTEAFF	TRBV29-1	TRBJ1-1	.	few
TGTGCCAGCAAACCCTTAGCGGGGGCGCGCCGGGAGCTGTTTTTT	CASKPLAGARRELFF	TRBV7-9	TRBJ2-2	TRBD2	few
TGCGCCAGCAGGGAAACCTTAGCGGGGGGCCGAGGAGAGACCCAGTACTTC	CASRETLAGGRGETQYF	TRBV5-1	TRBJ2-5	TRBD2	.
TGTGCCTGGAGTAGGGAGGCAGCTAATGAAAAACTGTTTTTT	CAWSREAANEKLFF	TRBV30	TRBJ1-4	.	few
TGTGCCAGCAGTTTAGGTCAGTTCAATCAGCCCCAGCATTTT	CASSLGQFNQPQHF	TRBV28	TRBJ1-5	.	.
TGTGCCACCGCGGGGCGAGGCTACACCTTC	CATAGRGYTF	TRBV28	TRBJ1-2	.	.
TGTGCCAGCAGTGATCAGCCTAGCGGGGCAGATACGCAGTATTTT	CASSDQPSGADTQYF	TRBV6-4	TRBJ2-3	TRBD2	.
TGTGCCAGCAGCTTATCAGGGGGCGCGAGCACAGATACGCAGTATTTT	CASSLSGGASTDTQYF	TRBV11-2	TRBJ2-3	TRBD1	few
TGTGCCAGCAGCCCCCGCGAATTGACTCCCCTCCACTTT	CASSPRELTPLHF	TRBV7-9	TRBJ1-6	.	few
TGTGCCAGCAGCTCACCCGGGGGTGGCTACACCTTC	CASSSPGGGYTF	TRBV7-2	TRBJ1-2	.	.
TGCGCCAGCAGGGGCACAACTGAAGCTTTCTTT	CASRGTTEAFF	TRBV5-1	TRBJ1-1	.	.
TGTGCCTGGAGTGTAGGGGCCCTGAACACTGAAGCTTTCTTT	CAWSVGALNTEAFF	TRBV30	TRBJ1-1	.	few
TGTGCCAGCAGCCCCCGGGGGGGACCGGGAGGGCCATCCGAGCAGTACTTC	CASSPRGGPGGPSEQYF	TRBV7-3	TRBJ2-7	TRBD2	few
TGTGCCTGGAGTCCCCCGGGACAGGGGAACACTGAAGCTTTCTTT	CAWSPPGQGNTEAFF	TRBV30	TRBJ1-1	TRBD1	few
TGTGCCACCAGCAGAGATAGGCGGAAACTTAGCACAGATACGCAGTATTTT	CATSRDRRKLSTDTQYF	TRBV15	TRBJ2-3	.	.
TGTGCCAGCGGACTCAACAGGGCAGATACGCAGTATTTT	CASGLNRADTQYF	TRBV28	TRBJ2-3	.	.
TGTGCCAGCACTACATGGAGGGGGCGAATGTTTGGCTACACCTTC	CASTTWRGRMFGYTF	TRBV27	TRBJ1-2	TRBD1	few
TGTGCCAGCAGCTTGGAACTAGGTTACGTCCACGAGCAGTACTTC	CASSLELGYVHEQYF	TRBV7-2	TRBJ2-7	.	.
TGTGCCAGCAGCTTAGGAGATATGGGGGCTGAGGGTGAAGCTTTCTTT	CASSLGDMGAEGEAFF	TRBV7-9	TRBJ1-1	.	few
TGTGCCAGCAGCCAAAGCCCCAGGGTGGGAGGGTATGGCTACACCTTC	CASSQSPRVGGYGYTF	TRBV7-2	TRBJ1-2	.	.
TGTGCCAGCAGGCGCCGGGGGAAAGGAAATGAGCAGTTCTTC	CASRRRGKGNEQFF	TRBV27	TRBJ2-1	.	.
TGTGCCAGCAGCGTAGGCCTTCCTAGCGGGGGGCTGAATGAGCAGTTCTTC	CASSVGLPSGGLNEQFF	TRBV9	TRBJ2-1	TRBD2	.